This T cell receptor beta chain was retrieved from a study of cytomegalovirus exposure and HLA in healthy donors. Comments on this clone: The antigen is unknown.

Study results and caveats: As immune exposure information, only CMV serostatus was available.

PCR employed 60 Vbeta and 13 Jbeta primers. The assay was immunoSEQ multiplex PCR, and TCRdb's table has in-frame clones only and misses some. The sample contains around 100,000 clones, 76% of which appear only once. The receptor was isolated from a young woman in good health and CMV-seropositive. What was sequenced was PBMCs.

DNA of the CDR3: TGTGCCTGGAGGGGACACTGGGCTAACTATGGCTACACCTTC. Protein product: CAWRGHWANYGYTF. J is TRBJ1-2 and V is TRBV30; a weak D match, TRBD1 (6 bases). The V end was cut by 3 bases, the J end by 0 bases, with 11 bases between. This CDR3 comprises 14 residues. Germline V CDR1 and CDR2: GTSNPN, SVGIG (reference sequence). The variable domain in full, with the rest retrieved from reference TRBV30 and TRBJ1-2, is SQTIHQWPATLVQPVGSPLSLECTVEGTSNPNLYWYRQAAGRGLQLLFYSVGIGQISSEVPQNLSASRPQDRQFILSSKKLLLSDSGFYLCAWRGHWANYGYTFGSGTRLTVV.